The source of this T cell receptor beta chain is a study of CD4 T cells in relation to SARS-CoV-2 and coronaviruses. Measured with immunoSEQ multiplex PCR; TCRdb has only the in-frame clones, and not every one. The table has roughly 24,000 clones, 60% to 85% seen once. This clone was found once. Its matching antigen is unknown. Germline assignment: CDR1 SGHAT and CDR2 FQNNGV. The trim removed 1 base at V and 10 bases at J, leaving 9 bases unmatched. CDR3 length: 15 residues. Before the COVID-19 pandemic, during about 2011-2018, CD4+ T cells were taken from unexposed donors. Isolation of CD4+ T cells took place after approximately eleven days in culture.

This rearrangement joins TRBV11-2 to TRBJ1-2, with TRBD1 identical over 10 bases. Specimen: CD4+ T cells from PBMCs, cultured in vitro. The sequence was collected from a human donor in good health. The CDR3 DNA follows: TGTGCCAGCAGCTTAGTTAGTACGGGACAGGGGCACTACACCTTC. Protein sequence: CASSLVSTGQGHYTF.